This TCR beta chain emerged from a study of T-cell reconstitution after alpha-beta-depleted transplantation in children. Study-level points and caveats: After transplant, at about two months, alpha-beta T cells were reportedly derived from several hundred expanded graft clones. Some patients showed high day-60 TCRbeta diversity, which derived from surviving recipient T cells and thymic progenitors. By one year post-transplant, T-cell counts and diversity largely arose from T cells that were newly produced.

Per the germline V gene, CDR1 is WNHNN and CDR2 is SYGVQD (reference sequence). This CDR3 comprises 15 residues. Trimming cost V 3 bases and J 5 bases, with 17 bases left between them. In its sample, this clonotype was seen a few times. What it recognizes is unknown. The TCRbeta library was prepared with unique molecular identifiers. Via MiXCR, TCRdb re-called the PCR reads, giving one row per CDR3 protein. The data hold just over 950,000 distinct CDR3 sequences, with about 29% observed a single time. The rearrangement uses TRBV10-1 and TRBJ2-7; D remains unclear. The clonotype was recovered from a boy under two years old who had a stem cell transplant for SCID, so the T cells may come from the graft donor. Sequencing used PBMCs, mostly from graft donor cells, obtained 360 days after TCRalphabeta/CD19-depleted stem cell transplant. For the CDR3, the DNA is TGCGCCAGCAGTGAAGGCGGCACCGTCAAGGACGAGCAGTACTTC. This translates into CASSEGGTVKDEQYF.